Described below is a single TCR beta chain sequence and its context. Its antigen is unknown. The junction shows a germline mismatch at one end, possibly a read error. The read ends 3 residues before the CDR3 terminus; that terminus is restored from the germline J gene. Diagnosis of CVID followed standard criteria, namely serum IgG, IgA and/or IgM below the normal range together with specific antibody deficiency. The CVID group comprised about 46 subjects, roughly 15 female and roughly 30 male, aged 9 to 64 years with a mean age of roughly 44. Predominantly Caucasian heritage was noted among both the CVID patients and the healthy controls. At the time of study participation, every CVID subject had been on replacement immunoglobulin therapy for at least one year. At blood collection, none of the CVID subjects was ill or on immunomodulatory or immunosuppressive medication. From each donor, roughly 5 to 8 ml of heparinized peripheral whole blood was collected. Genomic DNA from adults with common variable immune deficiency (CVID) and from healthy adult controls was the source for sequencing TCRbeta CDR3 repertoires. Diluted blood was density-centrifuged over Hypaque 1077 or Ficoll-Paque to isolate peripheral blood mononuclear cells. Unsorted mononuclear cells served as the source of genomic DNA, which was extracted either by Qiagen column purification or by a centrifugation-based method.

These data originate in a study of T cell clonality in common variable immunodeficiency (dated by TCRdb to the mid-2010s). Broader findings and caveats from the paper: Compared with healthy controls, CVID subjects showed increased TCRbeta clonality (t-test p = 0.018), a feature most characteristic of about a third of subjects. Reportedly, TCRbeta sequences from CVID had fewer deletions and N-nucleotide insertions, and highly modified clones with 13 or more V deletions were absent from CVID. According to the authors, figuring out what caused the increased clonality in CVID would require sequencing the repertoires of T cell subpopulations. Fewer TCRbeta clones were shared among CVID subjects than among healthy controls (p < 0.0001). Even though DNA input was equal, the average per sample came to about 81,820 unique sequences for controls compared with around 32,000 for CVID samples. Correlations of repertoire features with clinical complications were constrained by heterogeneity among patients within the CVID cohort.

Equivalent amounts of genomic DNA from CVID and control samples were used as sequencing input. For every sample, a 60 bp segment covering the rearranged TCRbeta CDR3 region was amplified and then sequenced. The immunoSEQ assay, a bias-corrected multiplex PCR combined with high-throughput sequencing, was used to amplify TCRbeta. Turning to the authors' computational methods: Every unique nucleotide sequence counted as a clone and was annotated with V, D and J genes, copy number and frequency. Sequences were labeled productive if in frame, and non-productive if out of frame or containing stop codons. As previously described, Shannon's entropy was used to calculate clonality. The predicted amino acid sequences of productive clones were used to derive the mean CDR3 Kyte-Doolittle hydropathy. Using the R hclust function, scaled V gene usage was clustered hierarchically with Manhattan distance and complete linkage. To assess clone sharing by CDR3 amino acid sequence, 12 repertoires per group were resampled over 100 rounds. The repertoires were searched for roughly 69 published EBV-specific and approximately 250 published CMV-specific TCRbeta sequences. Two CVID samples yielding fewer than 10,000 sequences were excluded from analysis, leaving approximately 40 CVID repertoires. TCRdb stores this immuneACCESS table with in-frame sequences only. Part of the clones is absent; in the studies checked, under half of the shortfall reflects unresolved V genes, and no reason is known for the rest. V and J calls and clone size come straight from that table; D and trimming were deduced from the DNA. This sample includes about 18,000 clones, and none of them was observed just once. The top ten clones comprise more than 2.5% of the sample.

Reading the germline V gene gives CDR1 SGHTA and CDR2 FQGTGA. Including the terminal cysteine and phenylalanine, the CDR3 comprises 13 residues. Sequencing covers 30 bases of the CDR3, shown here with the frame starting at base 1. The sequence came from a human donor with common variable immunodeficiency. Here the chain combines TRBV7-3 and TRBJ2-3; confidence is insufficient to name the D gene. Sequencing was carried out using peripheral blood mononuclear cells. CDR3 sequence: CSSSSDQRVTQYF. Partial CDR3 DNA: TGTTCCAGCAGCTCCGATCAGCGAGTTACG.